These 15 T cell receptor beta chains share one sample of origin, sequenced in a study of T-cell reconstitution after alpha-beta-depleted transplantation in children. As it was prepared, the TCRbeta library received unique molecular identifiers. TCRdb re-called the PCR reads through MiXCR, storing one row per CDR3 protein. The data show approximately 130,000 distinct CDR3 sequences, with about 9.6% seen just once and approximately 25% held by the top ten. Sequences were derived from PBMCs, mostly from graft donor cells, sampled 180 days after TCRalphabeta/CD19-depleted stem cell transplant. The receptors come from a girl less than two years old who had a stem cell transplant for combined immunodeficiency, so the T cells may come from the graft donor.

Points on this clonotype: It may be a read error: a sequence one base away is much more abundant. The chain combines TRBV29-1 with TRBJ2-4; D unclear. In germline, CDR1 is SQVTM, CDR2 ANQGSEA. This CDR3 is 12 amino acids long. The CDR3, as DNA: TGCAGCGTGGCGCAGGCTAAAAACATTCTGTACTTC. This encodes CSVAQAKNILYF. The complete variable domain, with remaining parts taken from reference TRBV29-1 and TRBJ2-4, reads SAVISQKPSRDICQRGTSLTIQCQVDSQVTMMFWYRQQPGQSLTLIATANQGSEATYESGFVIDKFPISRPNLTFSTLTVSNMSPEDSSIYLCSVAQAKNILYFGAGTRLSVL.

This clonotype was detected only a few times. This chain uses TRBV14 with TRBJ2-1; D is unresolved. This CDR3 region has 15 residues. Germline values: CDR1 SGHDN, CDR2 FVKESK. The V end lost 0 bases, the J end lost 4 bases, and 10 bases lay between the germline ends. The DNA for the CDR3 is TGTGCCAGCAGCCAAGATGAGACGCCGTACAATGAGCAGTTCTTC. Translated, it gives CASSQDETPYNEQFF.

Only a few counts were recorded for this clonotype. This rearrangement joins TRBV7-2 to TRBJ2-5; D not resolved. The CDR3 sequence is 12 residues long. Per the germline V gene, CDR1 is SGHTA and CDR2 is FQGNSA. V lost 5 bases and J lost 5, with 9 bases in between. CDR3 bases: TGTGCCAGCAGCCCTGGGAAGGAGACCCAGTACTTC. Its protein is CASSPGKETQYF.

This chain connects TRBV7-2 to TRBJ1-4; D is possibly TRBD1 (6 bases). The CDR3 is 15 amino acids. Trimming pared 5 bases from V and 5 bases from J, leaving 15 bases between. The V gene's germline CDR1 is SGHTA and CDR2 FQGNSA. CDR3 protein: CASSPGRGINEKLFF. In DNA, the CDR3 is TGTGCCAGCAGCCCGGGGAGGGGGATCAATGAAAAACTGTTTTTT.

This clonotype was counted ten times or more. The chain joins TRBV5-5 to TRBJ1-1; 9 bases map to TRBD1. V was pared by 3 bases and J by 0 bases, with 6 bases of the junction left unmatched. Germline CDR1 is SGHKS and CDR2 is YYEKEE (reference sequence). The CDR3 sequence is 16 residues long. Here the CDR3 reads CASSWGQGQMNTEAFF. The CDR3 DNA follows: TGTGCCAGCAGCTGGGGACAGGGACAGATGAACACTGAAGCTTTCTTT. The variable domain in full, completed from reference TRBV5-5 and TRBJ1-1, reads DAGVTQSPTHLIKTRGQQVTLRCSPISGHKSVSWYQQVLGQGPQFIFQYYEKEERGRGNFPDRFSARQFPNYSSELNVNALLLGDSALYLCASSWGQGQMNTEAFFGQGTRLTVV.

V usage is TRBV6-5 and J usage is TRBJ2-1; 9 bases line up with TRBD2. Germline CDR1 is MNHEY and CDR2 is SVGAGI. The CDR3 totals 16 residues. The V and J ends lost 1 base and 8 bases, in that order; junction bases with no gene match: 9. CDR3 DNA: TGTGCCAGCAGTTACTATCTAGGCGGGGGGGCTTATGAGCAGTTCTTC. Its protein product is CASSYYLGGGAYEQFF.

The gene calls are TRBV9 and TRBJ2-5; 13 nucleotides agree with TRBD2. V lost 2 bases, J lost 2 bases, and 9 bases stayed unmatched. The CDR3 runs to 18 residues. CDR1 SGDLS and CDR2 YYNGEE come from the germline V gene. The CDR3 bases are TGTGCCAGCAGCGTCGGACTAGCGGGAGTGTGGGGGCAAGAGACCCAGTACTTC. It is translated as CASSVGLAGVWGQETQYF.

This clonotype was seen only a few times. This chain joins TRBV15 and TRBJ2-2; 9 bases are a match to TRBD2. This CDR3 contains 16 residues. V was clipped by 0 bases and J by 7 bases; unmatched bases: 6. Germline V CDR1 and CDR2: LNHNV, YYDKDF (reference sequence). The CDR3 DNA is TGTGCCACCAGCAGAGATCCGGGACTAGCTGGCGGGGAGCTGTTTTTT. This encodes CATSRDPGLAGGELFF.

This clonotype was recorded a few times. The chain recombines TRBV24-1 with TRBJ2-1, with 10 positions matching TRBD2. Germline values: CDR1 KGHDR, CDR2 SFDVKD. The length of the CDR3 is 17 residues. V lost 3 bases to trimming and J lost 1 base; unmatched junction nucleotides: 5. CDR3 sequence (DNA): TGTGCCACCAGTGATGGGGGACTAGCGCCTTCCTACAATGAGCAGTTCTTC. Its translation: CATSDGGLAPSYNEQFF.

This clonotype has a handful of counts. The junction does not match germline at one end; this may be a read error. The chain links TRBV27 to TRBJ2-7; 8 nucleotides line up with TRBD2. Germline CDR1 is MNHEY and CDR2 is SMNVEV (reference sequence). CDR3 size: 15 residues. Here the CDR3 reads CASSPFGGGSSEQYF. In DNA form, the CDR3 reads TGTGCCAGCAGTCCCTTCGGCGGGGGGTCCTCCGAGCAGTACTTC.

This clonotype turned up a few times. The chain is built from TRBV27 and TRBJ2-4; D is unclear. The ends were cut back, 2 bases at V and 1 base at J, with 6 bases in the middle. Germline CDR1 reads MNHEY; CDR2 reads SMNVEV (reference sequence). The length of the CDR3 is 14 residues. The CDR3 DNA reads as TGTGCCAGCAGTTTAGTGGGGGCCAAAAACATTCAGTACTTC. Residues: CASSLVGAKNIQYF.

This clonotype occurred a few times. The chain joins TRBV20-1 to TRBJ2-2, with a tentative D call TRBD1 (5 bases). Germline V CDR1 and CDR2: DFQATT, SNEGSKA (reference sequence). The ends were cut back, 6 bases at V and 2 bases at J, with 10 bases in the middle. The CDR3 is 13 amino acids. The CDR3 sequence: CSATGHNTGELFF. CDR3 in DNA: TGCAGTGCCACCGGACATAACACCGGGGAGCTGTTTTTT.

At least ten counts were recorded for this clonotype. The chain is built from TRBV28 and TRBJ1-5, with no clear D. The CDR3 has 14 residues. The V end lost 2 bases, the J end lost 3 bases, and 8 bases lay between the germline ends. Germline assignment: CDR1 MDHEN and CDR2 SYDVKM. CDR3 loop: CASSLGRVNQPQHF. The CDR3 bases are TGTGCCAGCAGTTTAGGGCGGGTCAATCAGCCCCAGCATTTT.

The sample holds a few counts of this clonotype. V is TRBV6-4 and J is TRBJ2-1, with D unclear. The CDR3 contains 14 residues. Germline lookup yields CDR1 MRHNA and CDR2 SNTAGT. V lost 8 bases, J lost 8 bases, and 19 bases lay in between. CDR3: CASLPGRLADEQFF. The CDR3 DNA reads as TGTGCCAGCCTTCCCGGCAGACTGGCTGATGAGCAGTTCTTC.

This clonotype was observed many times. The rearrangement uses TRBV7-8 and TRBJ1-6; possibly TRBD1 for D (5 bases). This CDR3 comprises 17 residues. Germline CDR1 SGHVS, CDR2 FQNEAQ. The ends were cut back, 1 base at V and 4 bases at J, with 14 bases in the middle. CDR3 coding DNA: TGTGCCAGCAGCTTAGTTGGGTCGGGGGTGTATAATTCACCCCTCCACTTT. This sequence encodes CASSLVGSGVYNSPLHF.